In this sample, the clone carrying this T cell receptor beta chain turned up a few times. The antigen is undetermined. V lost 6 bases and J lost 7, with 6 bases in between. Germline CDR1 is DFQATT and CDR2 is SNEGSKA (reference sequence). This CDR3 is 9 amino acids long. This sample was taken from a study of T cells after yellow fever vaccination. Findings and caveats of the study: In post-booster samples, most primary-vaccination clones reappeared (96% CD4, 88% CD8). Among all clonotypes, a small share was observed in both CD4 and CD8 compartments.

A process of 5'RACE template switching, which added a universal primer site and UMIs, was used to make TCR cDNA. A single record per CDR3 protein comes from TCRdb applying MiXCR to the 5' RACE reads. This sample has around 550,000 distinct CDR3 sequences, with roughly 21% found just once. J is TRBJ2-5 and V is TRBV20-1; no clear D. The sample consisted of PBMCs, taken 15 days after the yellow fever booster vaccination. The TCR originated in a man aged 25-40 years who received the YFV17D yellow fever vaccine. The CDR3 DNA reads TGCAGTGCCCCCGGGACCCAGTACTTC. Amino acids: CSAPGTQYF.